The 22 T cell receptor beta chains below all came from one sample that was sequenced in a study of blood T cell repertoires in COVID-19. TCRdb's table, derived via immunoSEQ multiplex PCR, lists solely in-frame clones and lacks some. Of tens of thousands of clones listed, around 85% are singletons. The sequenced sample consisted of peripheral blood. The receptors were sampled from a man at least 80 years old with acute or convalescent COVID-19.

The V gene is TRBV27, the J gene TRBJ2-5; possible D gene TRBD2, 6 bases. Germline values: CDR1 MNHEY, CDR2 SMNVEV (reference sequence). The CDR3 runs 12 residues. Trimming removed 10 bases from V and 0 bases from J, with 9 bases in between. The CDR3 bases are TGTGCCAATGGGGGGTACCAAGAGACCCAGTACTTC. Encoded protein: CANGGYQETQYF.

This clone was observed a handful of times. This chain links TRBV18 with TRBJ2-5, with 12 bases fitting TRBD2. Germline V gives CDR1 KGHSH, CDR2 LQKENI. CDR3 length: 15 amino acids. The J segment lost 2 bases and the V segment lost 4 bases, leaving 2 bases of the junction unmatched. Here the CDR3 reads CASSLTSGGQETQYF. CDR3 nucleotide sequence: TGTGCCAGCTCACTGACTAGCGGGGGTCAAGAGACCCAGTACTTC. The full variable domain, in which reference TRBV18 and TRBJ2-5 provide the parts outside the CDR3, is NAGVMQNPRHLVRRRGQEARLRCSPMKGHSHVYWYRQLPEEGLKFMVYLQKENIIDESGMPKERFSAEFPKEGPSILRIQQVVRGDSAAYFCASSLTSGGQETQYFGPGTRLLVL.

This clone occurred once. The genes are TRBV6-5 and TRBJ1-4; D is perhaps TRBD1 (5 bases). This CDR3 region has 15 residues. Germline CDR1 MNHEY, CDR2 SVGAGI. The V gene lost 2 bases and the J gene lost 0 bases, with 7 bases spanning the gap. CDR3: CASSYGGSTNEKLFF. CDR3 nucleotides: TGTGCCAGCAGTTACGGGGGGTCAACTAATGAAAAACTGTTTTTT.

J is TRBJ1-2 and V is TRBV7-2, with TRBD1 identical over 7 bases. There are 14 residues in the CDR3. The germline V gene has CDR1 SGHTA and CDR2 FQGNSA. Losses at the gene ends were 5 bases for V and 5 bases for J; bases not matched to a gene: 8. The CDR3: CASSDDRAGYGYTF. The CDR3 nucleotides read TGTGCCAGCAGCGACGACAGGGCTGGATATGGCTACACCTTC.

This chain connects TRBV9 to TRBJ1-6; the D is unclear. Trimming removed 0 bases from V and 7 bases from J, with 17 bases in between. There are 17 residues in the CDR3. Germline CDR1 reads SGDLS; CDR2 reads YYNGEE. The chain's CDR3 is CASSVEGGGLGNSPLHF. In DNA, the CDR3 is TGTGCCAGCAGCGTAGAGGGAGGAGGGCTGGGGAATTCACCCCTCCACTTT. The full variable domain, with the rest looked up from reference TRBV9 and TRBJ1-6, is DSGVTQTPKHLITATGQRVTLRCSPRSGDLSVYWYQQSLDQGLQFLIQYYNGEERAKGNILERFSAQQFPDLHSELNLSSLELGDSALYFCASSVEGGGLGNSPLHFGNGTRLTVT.

The CDR3 DNA is TGTGCCAGCAGCTTAGATACAGGCCCCAATTCACCCCTCCACTTT. This encodes CASSLDTGPNSPLHF. This rearrangement joins TRBV7-6 to TRBJ1-6; a possible D gene is TRBD1 (5 bases). This CDR3 has 15 amino acids. CDR1 and CDR2 from the germline V gene are SGHVS and FNYEAQ. Trimming shortened V by 1 base and J by 7 bases, and 11 bases separated the two germline ends.

J is TRBJ2-6 and V is TRBV19; D is unresolved. CDR1 is LNHDA and CDR2 is SQIVND in the germline V gene (reference sequence). Trimming shortened V by 5 bases and J by 1 base, and 15 bases separated the two germline ends. The CDR3 runs 17 residues. The CDR3 DNA is TGTGCCAGTAGTCAACCCGGGTTGAAATCTGGGGCCAACGTCCTGACTTTC. Protein: CASSQPGLKSGANVLTF.

V gene TRBV29-1 combines with J gene TRBJ2-7, with D perhaps matching TRBD2 (6 bases). V lost 4 bases to trimming and J lost 5 bases, with 15 bases between them. The CDR3 spans 13 residues. Germline values: CDR1 SQVTM, CDR2 ANQGSEA. CDR3 in DNA: TGCAGCGTTGGGGCCCTGGGGGGTAACGAGCAGTACTTC. Residues: CSVGALGGNEQYF.

V and J are TRBV24-1 and TRBJ1-1, with D unresolved. Trimming removed 5 bases from V and 5 bases from J, with 11 bases in between. CDR3 length: 13 residues. The germline V gene encodes CDR1 KGHDR and CDR2 SFDVKD. As DNA, the CDR3 is TGTGCCACCAGTGGAGAGGGCAGGACTGAAGCTTTCTTT. This translates into CATSGEGRTEAFF.

The chain uses TRBV5-4 and TRBJ2-3; 7 bases map to TRBD2. The V and J ends lost 3 bases and 2 bases, in that order; junction bases with no gene match: 9. Germline CDR1 and CDR2: SGHNT and YYREEE (reference sequence). The CDR3 is made up of 16 amino acids. This chain's CDR3 is CASSSPPLAATDTQYF. DNA of the CDR3: TGTGCCAGCAGCTCTCCTCCCCTAGCGGCCACAGATACGCAGTATTTT.

The chain recombines TRBV4-1 with TRBJ2-5; a weak D match, TRBD2 (5 bases). The CDR3 covers 15 residues. Germline V gene data show CDR1 as MGHRA and CDR2 as YSYEKL. Trimming removed 0 bases at V and 2 bases at J, with 10 bases between. CDR3 protein: CASSQDQSGQETQYF. CDR3 sequence (DNA): TGCGCCAGCAGCCAAGATCAATCGGGACAAGAGACCCAGTACTTC.

The chain employs TRBV2 and TRBJ2-3, with D unclear. In germline, CDR1 is SNHLY, CDR2 FYNNEI. V was cut by 8 bases and J by 0 bases, with 9 bases left in between. This CDR3 spans 13 amino acids. CDR3 region: CASAEESTDTQYF. CDR3 coding DNA: TGTGCCAGCGCGGAAGAAAGCACAGATACGCAGTATTTT.

The chain links TRBV28 to TRBJ2-7; TRBD2 might be the D (5 bases). This CDR3 is 15 amino acids long. Trimming removed 5 bases from V and 3 bases from J, with 17 bases in between. The germline CDR1 and CDR2 sequences are MDHEN and SYDVKM. The CDR3 reads CASSAKVVAGYEQYF. The CDR3 DNA is TGTGCCAGCAGTGCAAAAGTAGTTGCGGGCTACGAGCAGTACTTC.

V and J are TRBV4-3 and TRBJ2-5, with 10 positions matching TRBD2. The CDR3 extends over 19 amino acids. V lost 0 bases to trimming and J lost 5 bases; unmatched junction nucleotides: 15. Germline lookup yields CDR1 LGHNA and CDR2 YSLEER. CDR3 sequence: CASSQDNDLSGRARETQYF. CDR3 nucleotide sequence: TGCGCCAGCAGCCAAGATAATGACCTCAGCGGGAGGGCCCGGGAGACCCAGTACTTC.

J is TRBJ2-3 and V is TRBV10-3; D is undetermined. Trimming removed 0 bases from V and 6 bases from J, with 4 bases in between. The germline V gene has CDR1 ENHRY and CDR2 SYGVKD. CDR3 size: 12 residues. The DNA for the CDR3 is TGTGCCATCAGTGAGTCGAGGGATACGCAGTATTTT. Translation: CAISESRDTQYF.

The V and J genes are TRBV7-2 and TRBJ1-5; 9 positions match TRBD1. V trimming: 5 bases; J trimming: 5 bases; junction bases outside the gene matches: 7. Germline V gives CDR1 SGHTA, CDR2 FQGNSA. The CDR3 spans 15 residues. The CDR3 sequence: CASSQSGTGHQPQHF. In DNA form, the CDR3 reads TGTGCCAGCAGCCAATCCGGGACAGGGCATCAGCCCCAGCATTTT. The full variable domain, in which reference TRBV7-2 and TRBJ1-5 provide the parts outside the CDR3, is GAGVSQSPSNKVTEKGKDVELRCDPISGHTALYWYRQSLGQGLEFLIYFQGNSAPDKSGLPSDRFSAERTGGSVSTLTIQRTQQEDSAVYLCASSQSGTGHQPQHFGDGTRLSIL.

This chain uses TRBV5-1 with TRBJ2-1; D is possibly TRBD1 (7 bases). This CDR3 contains 13 residues. The V and J ends lost 3 bases and 7 bases respectively, with 11 bases between them. CDR1 is SGHRS, CDR2 YFSETQ, per germline. In DNA, the CDR3 is TGCGCCAGCAGCTCCCAGGGGGGTAATGAGCAGTTCTTC. This sequence encodes CASSSQGGNEQFF.

CDR3 sequence reads: CASSRGGADTQYF. The DNA for the CDR3 is TGTGCCAGCAGCCGCGGGGGGGCAGATACGCAGTATTTT. The rearrangement uses TRBV7-8 and TRBJ2-3, with TRBD2 matching over 9 bases. The J segment lost 4 bases and the V segment lost 5 bases, leaving 1 base of the junction unmatched. CDR1 SGHVS and CDR2 FQNEAQ come from the germline V gene. The CDR3 covers 13 residues.

The rearrangement uses TRBV7-6 and TRBJ1-4; possibly TRBD1 for D (6 bases). V was clipped by 5 bases and J by 3 bases, with 13 bases between them. The CDR3 sequence is 15 residues long. The germline CDR1 and CDR2 sequences are SGHVS and FNYEAQ. The CDR3: CASSPNRAPNEKLFF. For the CDR3, the DNA is TGTGCCAGCAGCCCAAACAGGGCCCCTAATGAAAAACTGTTTTTT. The full variable domain, rest sourced from reference TRBV7-6 and TRBJ1-4, is GAGVSQSPRYKVTKRGQDVALRCDPISGHVSLYWYRQALGQGPEFLTYFNYEAQQDKSGLPNDRFSAERPEGSISTLTIQRTEQRDSAMYRCASSPNRAPNEKLFFGSGTQLSVL.

V and J are TRBV5-4 and TRBJ2-4; 9 bases line up with TRBD2. This CDR3 has 17 amino acids. After removal of 0 bases from V and 4 bases from J, the junction contained 8 bases not matched to a gene. Germline V gene lookup returns CDR1 SGHNT and CDR2 YYREEE (reference sequence). The CDR3 region has the DNA TGTGCCAGCAGCTTGGTAGGGCGGGAGGGCCTAAAAAACATTCAGTACTTC. Protein product: CASSLVGREGLKNIQYF.

The chain recombines TRBV28 with TRBJ1-4; 11 bases fit TRBD1. This CDR3 spans 15 amino acids. The V and J ends lost 5 bases and 6 bases, in that order; junction bases with no gene match: 5. Per the germline V gene, CDR1 is MDHEN and CDR2 is SYDVKM. DNA for the CDR3: TGTGCCAGCAGTACCCCGGGACAGGGGGATGAAAAACTGTTTTTT. Translating gives CASSTPGQGDEKLFF.

This chain links TRBV10-3 with TRBJ1-2; 8 bases are a match to TRBD1. Germline-derived CDR1 and CDR2 are ENHRY and SYGVKD. The V segment lost 5 bases and the J segment 8 bases; nucleotides outside the gene matches: 7. CDR3 length: 13 residues. The CDR3 coding sequence is TGTGCCATCAGTCTGTTGACAGGGGACGGCTACACCTTC. Protein: CAISLLTGDGYTF.